These 18 T cell receptor beta chains were all obtained from the same sample, sequenced in a study of long-term antiretroviral therapy in people with HIV. Runs used v3.0 of the immunoSEQ assay and were done at survey level. Sequenced by immunoSEQ multiplex PCR; TCRdb stores in-frame clones only, minus some. The data hold about 26,000 clones, with around four fifths observed a single time. Sequenced material: unsorted PBMCs, taken 2.9 years after starting antiretroviral therapy. Receptor source: a man aged 50 to 59 with HIV.

Only a few counts were recorded for this clone. As DNA, the CDR3 is TGCGCCAGCAGCCAAGTCTTTAGCAATCAGCCCCAGCATTTT. It specifies CASSQVFSNQPQHF. This chain uses TRBV4-1 with TRBJ1-5; D is ambiguous. The CDR3 extends over 14 amino acids. Germline CDR1 reads MGHRA; CDR2 reads YSYEKL. Deletions cut 1 base from V and 0 bases from J, with 4 bases between.

The V gene is TRBV2, the J gene TRBJ1-2; the D gene is possibly TRBD1 (5 bases). V lost 5 bases to trimming and J lost 8 bases, with 12 bases between them. Germline V lookup: CDR1 SNHLY, CDR2 FYNNEI. The CDR3 covers 12 residues. The CDR3 region has the DNA TGTGCCAGCAGTATCCAGGGCAGAGGCTACACCTTC. The encoded protein is CASSIQGRGYTF.

This chain joins TRBV30 and TRBJ2-3; D is unresolved. This CDR3 is 14 amino acids long. CDR1 is GTSNPN, CDR2 SVGIG, per germline (reference sequence). V lost 4 bases and J lost 0, with 11 bases in between. The CDR3 nucleotides are TGTGCCTGGAATACAGCGCCCAGCACAGATACGCAGTATTTT. It encodes CAWNTAPSTDTQYF.

The chain couples TRBV7-6 to TRBJ2-2, with TRBD1 matching over 7 bases. After removal of 4 bases from V and 4 bases from J, the junction contained 9 bases not matched to a gene. The CDR3 extends over 16 amino acids. Germline assignment: CDR1 SGHVS and CDR2 FNYEAQ. The CDR3 nucleotides are TGTGCCAGCAGCTCGAGGGGCTCAGGGGGCACCGGGGAGCTGTTTTTT. Its translation: CASSSRGSGGTGELFF. The complete variable domain, with remaining parts taken from reference TRBV7-6 and TRBJ2-2, reads GAGVSQSPRYKVTKRGQDVALRCDPISGHVSLYWYRQALGQGPEFLTYFNYEAQQDKSGLPNDRFSAERPEGSISTLTIQRTEQRDSAMYRCASSSRGSGGTGELFFGEGSRLTVL.

The chain combines TRBV7-9 with TRBJ1-2; D uncertain. CDR3 length equals 16 residues. The V end lost 1 base, the J end lost 5 bases, and 17 bases lay between the germline ends. CDR1 SEHNR and CDR2 FQNEAQ come from the germline V gene (reference sequence). The CDR3: CASSLVGRAGSYGYTF. For the CDR3, the DNA is TGTGCCAGCAGCTTAGTTGGGCGGGCAGGCTCGTATGGCTACACCTTC. Full variable domain (outside the CDR3, taken from reference TRBV7-9 and TRBJ1-2): DTGVSQNPRHKITKRGQNVTFRCDPISEHNRLYWYRQTLGQGPEFLTYFQNEAQLEKSRLLSDRFSAERPKGSFSTLEIQRTEQGDSAMYLCASSLVGRAGSYGYTFGSGTRLTVV.

The J gene is TRBJ2-1, the V gene TRBV27; 7 bases match TRBD2. In germline, CDR1 is MNHEY, CDR2 SMNVEV (reference sequence). Germline trimming cut 5 bases from V and 0 bases from J; bases unmatched to any gene: 10. The CDR3 totals 17 residues. The CDR3 DNA is TGTGCCAGCAGTCCCTTTCAGCGGGGAAGCTCCTACAATGAGCAGTTCTTC. Translation gives CASSPFQRGSSYNEQFF.

This clone is a singleton in its sample. V gene TRBV13 combines with J gene TRBJ2-3; tentative D call: TRBD2 (6 bases). Germline lookup yields CDR1 PRHDT and CDR2 FYEKMQ (reference sequence). V dropped 6 bases and J dropped 3 bases, with 19 bases sitting between them. The CDR3 contains 16 residues. The CDR3 sequence is CASSLSVAASTDTQYF. Written as DNA, the CDR3 is TGTGCCAGCAGTCTTTCCGTAGCGGCGTCGACAGATACGCAGTATTTT.

The chain recombines TRBV7-9 with TRBJ2-1; TRBD2 agrees at 12 bases. Trimming at V came to 4 bases and at J to 5 bases, leaving 3 bases not matched to a gene. Germline lookup yields CDR1 SEHNR and CDR2 FQNEAQ (reference sequence). This CDR3 spans 15 amino acids. In DNA form, the CDR3 reads TGTGCCAGCAGCTCACTAGCGGGGGGAGACAATGAGCAGTTCTTC. This codes for CASSSLAGGDNEQFF.

This sequence joins TRBV9 and TRBJ2-3, with D hard to call. V lost 0 bases to trimming and J lost 3 bases, with 8 bases between them. CDR1 and CDR2 (germline): SGDLS, YYNGEE. CDR3 length equals 14 residues. In DNA, the CDR3 is TGTGCCAGCAGCGTAGCTCCTGCGACAGATACGCAGTATTTT. Its protein is CASSVAPATDTQYF.

V gene TRBV5-5 combines with J gene TRBJ2-7; TRBD2 aligns across 8 bases. Per the germline V gene, CDR1 is SGHKS and CDR2 is YYEKEE (reference sequence). CDR3 length: 15 residues. J gave up 6 bases and V 5 bases, and 13 bases lay outside the gene matches. The CDR3 coding sequence is TGTGCCAGCAGTTCCTCCGGGACTAGTGCCCGCGAGCAGTACTTC. Protein sequence: CASSSSGTSAREQYF.

This clone was counted a few times. V is TRBV30 and J is TRBJ1-5; D is unresolved. Germline CDR1 reads GTSNPN; CDR2 reads SVGIG (reference sequence). V lost 3 bases to trimming and J lost 5 bases, with 11 bases between them. This CDR3 is built from 13 residues. CDR3 in DNA: TGTGCCTGGAGCGTCGGGGTGGATCAGCCCCAGCATTTT. This encodes CAWSVGVDQPQHF.

The rearrangement links TRBV29-1 to TRBJ2-5; D not resolved. Judging by the DNA end, TRBJ2-7 fits better; the J call may be wrong. The germline gives CDR1 SQVTM, CDR2 ANQGSEA. This CDR3 comprises 10 residues. CDR3 loop: CSVVGYEQYF. The CDR3 DNA follows: TGCAGCGTTGTGGGGTACGAGCAGTACTTC.

The chain recombines TRBV5-1 with TRBJ2-5; D is perhaps TRBD1 (5 bases). The CDR3 contains 14 residues. Germline lookup yields CDR1 SGHRS and CDR2 YFSETQ. Deletions cut 4 bases from V and 4 bases from J, with 14 bases between. CDR3 sequence reads: CASSTIQGAETQYF. DNA for the CDR3: TGCGCCAGCAGCACCATCCAGGGTGCAGAGACCCAGTACTTC.

The J gene is TRBJ1-6, the V gene TRBV4-3; D unresolved. The V end was cut by 0 bases, the J end by 6 bases, with 12 bases between. Per germline, CDR1 LGHNA and CDR2 YSLEER. This CDR3 has 16 residues. CDR3 nucleotides: TGCGCCAGCAGCCAAGATCCCTACACCCCTAATTCACCCCTCCACTTT. As protein: CASSQDPYTPNSPLHF.

The V call is TRBV4-2, the J call TRBJ1-5; TRBD1 might be the D (5 bases). Trimming removed 0 bases at V and 0 bases at J, with 9 bases between. Germline assignment: CDR1 LGHNA and CDR2 YNFKEQ. There are 16 residues in the CDR3. The DNA of the CDR3 is TGTGCCAGCAGCCAAGAGCGGGGGAATAGCAATCAGCCCCAGCATTTT. Protein sequence: CASSQERGNSNQPQHF.

This clone showed up just a few times. The chain is built from TRBV6-5 and TRBJ2-7; TRBD2 might be the D (5 bases). The germline V gene encodes CDR1 MNHEY and CDR2 SVGAGI. The CDR3 is made up of 15 amino acids. V was clipped by 4 bases and J by 6 bases, with 19 bases between them. The CDR3 sequence is CASSLFGERVSEQYF. The CDR3 coding sequence is TGTGCCAGCAGTTTGTTTGGGGAGCGCGTCTCCGAGCAGTACTTC.

The chain employs TRBV2 and TRBJ2-3; TRBD2 is a possible D gene (6 bases). This CDR3 has 12 residues. Per germline, CDR1 SNHLY and CDR2 FYNNEI. Deletions cut 7 bases from V and 3 bases from J, with 8 bases between. CDR3 DNA sequence: TGTGCCAGCACTGGGGGGACAGATACGCAGTATTTT. Residues: CASTGGTDTQYF.

Only a few counts were recorded for this clone. The rearrangement uses TRBV9 and TRBJ1-2; D not certain. Germline V CDR1 and CDR2: SGDLS, YYNGEE. The V end was cut by 4 bases, the J end by 2 bases, with 12 bases between. There are 14 residues in the CDR3. Written as DNA, the CDR3 is TGTGCCAGCAGCCCACGCCGACGGAACTATGGCTACACCTTC. It specifies CASSPRRRNYGYTF.